Below are 29 T cell receptor beta chains sequenced from a single sample in a study of cytomegalovirus exposure and HLA in healthy donors. Researchers ran the PCR with 60 Vbeta and 13 Jbeta primers. The table came from immunoSEQ multiplex PCR; TCRdb's copy has only in-frame clones and leaves some out. The table includes over 150,000 clones, 75% to 85% detected once. The sample was PBMCs. The receptors were gathered from a woman between 25 and 40 years old in good health and CMV-seronegative.

J is TRBJ2-7 and V is TRBV7-2; TRBD2 is a possible D gene (6 bases). The CDR3 is 15 residues long. Germline CDR1 and CDR2: SGHTA and FQGNSA. Trimming took off 5 bases at V and 2 bases at J, with 16 bases between the two ends. CDR3 protein: CASSPGVAAPYEQYF. CDR3 DNA: TGTGCCAGCAGCCCCGGGGTAGCGGCACCCTACGAGCAGTACTTC.

The CDR3 DNA sequence: TGTGCCAGCAGTGAAAGGACAGGGGGTTCTGGAAACACCATATATTTT. It codes for CASSERTGGSGNTIYF. The chain joins TRBV6-1 to TRBJ1-3; 10 bases are a match to TRBD1. V was pared by 2 bases and J by 1 base, with 2 bases of the junction left unmatched. The germline V gene has CDR1 MNHNS and CDR2 SASEGT. This CDR3 has 16 amino acids.

This chain joins TRBV2 and TRBJ1-6; weak D call: TRBD1 (5 bases). The CDR3 has 16 amino acids. V lost 2 bases, J lost 3 bases, and 11 bases lay in between. Germline loops: CDR1 SNHLY, CDR2 FYNNEI. The CDR3 protein is CASSETVGGYNSPLHF. The DNA of the CDR3 is TGTGCCAGCAGTGAAACCGTCGGGGGCTATAATTCACCCCTCCACTTT.

Only one count was recorded for this clone. This chain links TRBV7-2 with TRBJ2-1, with TRBD2 matching over 11 bases. CDR3 length: 15 residues. V lost 5 bases and J lost 6; bases outside the gene matches: 6. The germline CDR1 and CDR2 sequences are SGHTA and FQGNSA. In DNA, the CDR3 is TGTGCCAGCAGCGAGACTAGCGGGGCTCTCAATGAGCAGTTCTTC. It specifies CASSETSGALNEQFF.

V and J are TRBV4-3 and TRBJ2-1, with 9 bases identical to TRBD2. The CDR3 totals 18 residues. The V and J ends lost 5 bases and 6 bases, in that order; junction bases with no gene match: 17. Per germline, CDR1 LGHNA and CDR2 YSLEER. CDR3 nucleotides: TGCGCCAGCAGCAACAAGATCGAGACTAGCGGCCTGACCAATGAGCAGTTCTTC. It yields the protein CASSNKIETSGLTNEQFF.

The chain joins TRBV10-3 to TRBJ1-1, with 8 bases that match TRBD1. Germline lookup yields CDR1 ENHRY and CDR2 SYGVKD. CDR3 length: 15 residues. Germline trimming cut 3 bases from V and 1 base from J; bases unmatched to any gene: 4. CDR3 protein: CAISEQGVGNTEAFF. CDR3 sequence (DNA): TGTGCCATCAGTGAACAGGGGGTAGGGAACACTGAAGCTTTCTTT.

The chain links TRBV5-4 to TRBJ1-1, with TRBD1 identical over 8 bases. CDR3 length equals 15 residues. Germline lookup yields CDR1 SGHNT and CDR2 YYREEE (reference sequence). J was trimmed by 1 base and V by 2 bases; bases with no gene match: 4. CDR3 loop: CASSFKDRENTEAFF. Here the CDR3 DNA reads TGTGCCAGCAGCTTTAAGGACAGGGAGAACACTGAAGCTTTCTTT.

V gene TRBV18 combines with J gene TRBJ1-1, with 8 bases matching TRBD1. The germline gives CDR1 KGHSH, CDR2 LQKENI. The V gene end was trimmed by 1 base and the J gene end by 2 bases; junction bases not matched to a gene: 6. The CDR3 sequence is 16 residues long. CDR3 nucleotide sequence: TGTGCCAGCTCACCACGGGTAGCAGGGGGCAACACTGAAGCTTTCTTT. It specifies CASSPRVAGGNTEAFF.

The chain has TRBV7-2 and TRBJ2-7, with TRBD1 matching over 9 bases. The CDR3 is 13 amino acids. The J segment lost 6 bases and the V segment lost 3 bases, leaving 3 bases of the junction unmatched. CDR1 is SGHTA, CDR2 FQGNSA, per germline. CDR3 loop: CASSFRDRAEQYF. In DNA, the CDR3 is TGTGCCAGCAGCTTCCGGGACAGGGCCGAGCAGTACTTC.

The CDR3 reads CASRGQGATNEKLFF. The DNA of the CDR3 is TGTGCCAGCAGGGGACAGGGGGCCACTAATGAAAAACTGTTTTTT. The chain recombines TRBV6-5 with TRBJ1-4; TRBD1 matches at 12 bases. The length of the CDR3 is 15 residues. The germline V gene has CDR1 MNHEY and CDR2 SVGAGI. With 6 bases clipped from V and 2 bases from J, the junction kept 1 base outside the gene matches.

The chain employs TRBV13 and TRBJ2-4; no firm D call. The germline V gene has CDR1 PRHDT and CDR2 FYEKMQ (reference sequence). The CDR3 covers 17 residues. Trimming took 4 bases from V and 1 from J, leaving 17 bases between them. The CDR3 is CASSSPPSQNAKNIQYF. The CDR3 DNA reads as TGTGCCAGCAGCTCCCCACCCAGTCAGAACGCCAAAAACATTCAGTACTTC.

In DNA form, the CDR3 reads TGTGCCAGCAGTTTAACTACCCAGGGGAACAATGAGCAGTTCTTC. Its translation: CASSLTTQGNNEQFF. The chain employs TRBV27 and TRBJ2-1, with D perhaps matching TRBD1 (6 bases). The ends were cut back, 2 bases at V and 5 bases at J, with 13 bases in the middle. CDR1 is MNHEY and CDR2 is SMNVEV in the germline V gene (reference sequence). CDR3 size: 15 residues.

The chain employs TRBV7-2 and TRBJ2-2, with D perhaps matching TRBD1 (5 bases). CDR1 is SGHTA, CDR2 FQGNSA, per germline. The CDR3 sequence is 15 residues long. V lost 4 bases, J lost 3 bases, and 12 bases lay in between. The CDR3 loop reads CASSSRTYYTGELFF. DNA of the CDR3: TGTGCCAGCAGCTCTAGGACATATTACACCGGGGAGCTGTTTTTT.

This rearrangement joins TRBV25-1 to TRBJ2-5, with D maybe TRBD2 (7 bases). CDR3 size: 14 residues. CDR1 is MGHDK and CDR2 is SYGVNS in the germline V gene. Trimming stripped 9 bases from V and 4 bases from J, with 18 bases between. The CDR3 reads CASDEGGAGETQYF. CDR3 sequence (DNA): TGTGCCAGTGACGAGGGGGGGGCCGGAGAGACCCAGTACTTC.

V gene TRBV4-1 combines with J gene TRBJ1-2, with TRBD1 matching 7 bases. The CDR3 runs to 15 residues. Germline V gives CDR1 MGHRA, CDR2 YSYEKL. V lost 1 base to trimming and J lost 4 bases; unmatched junction nucleotides: 6. In DNA, the CDR3 is TGCGCCAGCAGCCAAGTGGCAGGGGGGAGCTATGGCTACACCTTC. This gives the protein CASSQVAGGSYGYTF.

The chain is built from TRBV10-3 and TRBJ1-1, with 7 nucleotides matching TRBD1. V dropped 10 bases and J dropped 7; count of bases not matched to a gene: 9. The CDR3 spans 12 residues. Germline V gene data show CDR1 as ENHRY and CDR2 as SYGVKD. CDR3 in DNA: TGTGCCAGAGGCGACCGGGACAGTGAAGCTTTCTTT. Its protein is CARGDRDSEAFF.

This chain connects TRBV7-2 to TRBJ2-3; D gene uncertain. V lost 2 bases, J lost 4 bases, and 4 bases lay in between. The CDR3 is 12 amino acids. CDR1 SGHTA and CDR2 FQGNSA come from the germline V gene. Here the CDR3 reads CASSLSSDTQYF. The CDR3 DNA is TGTGCCAGCAGCTTATCTTCAGATACGCAGTATTTT.

The CDR3 here is CASSLNRGIPYEQYF. As DNA, the CDR3 is TGTGCCAGCAGCTTAAATAGAGGGATCCCATACGAGCAGTACTTC. The chain carries TRBV7-3 and TRBJ2-7, with a weak D call TRBD2 (5 bases). The CDR3 totals 15 residues. The V gene's germline CDR1 is SGHTA and CDR2 FQGTGA. V was clipped by 1 base and J by 4 bases, with 14 bases between them.

This chain links TRBV28 with TRBJ2-7, with TRBD2 matching 9 bases. V shed 5 bases, J shed 7 bases, and the junction held 0 bases outside the gene matches. Germline V lookup: CDR1 MDHEN, CDR2 SYDVKM. This CDR3 spans 11 amino acids. The CDR3 DNA reads TGTGCCAGCAGTGGACTAGCGGAGCAGTACTTC. This sequence encodes CASSGLAEQYF.

CDR3 loop: CASSWGVLNNEQFF. The CDR3 DNA sequence: TGTGCCAGCAGCTGGGGGGTCCTCAACAATGAGCAGTTCTTC. The chain carries TRBV5-6 and TRBJ2-1, with a possible D match to TRBD2 (6 bases). V dropped 3 bases and J dropped 5 bases, with 12 bases sitting between them. The length of the CDR3 is 14 residues. Germline CDR1 reads SGHDT; CDR2 reads YYEEEE.

This clone was seen only a few times. The genes are TRBV27 and TRBJ2-1, with D hard to call. Germline V gene data show CDR1 as MNHEY and CDR2 as SMNVEV (reference sequence). With 6 bases removed from V and 4 bases from J, the gap between germline ends came to 16 bases. The length of the CDR3 is 15 residues. DNA for the CDR3: TGTGCCAGCAGCCAAGCTGGTTGGGCTTACAATGAGCAGTTCTTC. It encodes CASSQAGWAYNEQFF.

V usage is TRBV7-9 and J usage is TRBJ2-3, with D possibly matching TRBD2 (5 bases). Trimming removed 5 bases at V and 14 bases at J, with 20 bases between. Germline CDR1 SEHNR, CDR2 FQNEAQ (reference sequence). The CDR3 consists of 13 residues. Here the CDR3 DNA reads TGTGCCAGCAGCCACCCGGACCGGGGAACGGTGTATTTT. Its protein is CASSHPDRGTVYF.

The chain joins TRBV5-6 to TRBJ2-2, with 10 bases lining up with TRBD1. V gave up 4 bases and J gave up 5 bases; unmatched junction bases: 11. Germline CDR1 and CDR2: SGHDT and YYEEEE. This CDR3 spans 17 amino acids. The DNA for the CDR3 is TGTGCCAGCAGCGGGGGACAGGGGTCAGTAGGGACCGGGGAGCTGTTTTTT. Protein product: CASSGGQGSVGTGELFF.

This clone occurred a few times. The genes are TRBV2 and TRBJ1-1; 7 nucleotides line up with TRBD1. CDR1 and CDR2 (germline): SNHLY, FYNNEI. With 9 bases clipped from V and 5 bases from J, the junction kept 12 bases outside the gene matches. The CDR3 runs 14 residues. The CDR3 here is CASYDRVGETEAFF. DNA of the CDR3: TGTGCCAGTTACGACAGGGTAGGAGAAACTGAAGCTTTCTTT.

The J gene is TRBJ2-5, the V gene TRBV10-3, with 10 bases identical to TRBD2. CDR3 length: 15 amino acids. Germline-derived CDR1 and CDR2 are ENHRY and SYGVKD. V trimming: 4 bases; J trimming: 2 bases; junction bases outside the gene matches: 4. CDR3 nucleotide sequence: TGTGCCATCAGTGGGTTAGCGGGAGGTCAAGAGACCCAGTACTTC. Residues: CAISGLAGGQETQYF.

The chain uses TRBV28 and TRBJ1-1; D uncertain. From germline, CDR1 is MDHEN and CDR2 SYDVKM. This CDR3 is built from 11 residues. Trimming shortened V by 8 bases and J by 0 bases, and 4 bases separated the two germline ends. CDR3 sequence: CASLLNTEAFF. The CDR3, as DNA: TGTGCCAGCCTATTGAACACTGAAGCTTTCTTT.

The rearrangement uses TRBV25-1 and TRBJ1-3; D might be TRBD1 (6 bases). The CDR3 consists of 16 residues. Germline assignment: CDR1 MGHDK and CDR2 SYGVNS. The V end was cut by 5 bases, the J end by 5 bases, with 19 bases between. CDR3 DNA: TGTGCCAGCAGTCCTGGGGGGGGGCCCGGACGAAACACCATATATTTT. It specifies CASSPGGGPGRNTIYF.

The gene calls are TRBV19 and TRBJ1-1, with D hard to call. Trimming took 10 bases from V and 3 from J, leaving 15 bases between them. The V gene's germline CDR1 is LNHDA and CDR2 SQIVND (reference sequence). The CDR3 extends over 13 amino acids. The CDR3 DNA is TGTGCCACGTTAGACTTGAGCTACACTGAAGCTTTCTTT. Protein: CATLDLSYTEAFF.

The chain has TRBV5-1 and TRBJ2-7, with D maybe TRBD1 (6 bases). Trimming removed 4 bases from V and 1 base from J, with 12 bases in between. CDR3 length: 14 residues. Germline loops: CDR1 SGHRS, CDR2 YFSETQ. The CDR3 DNA reads TGCGCCAGCAGCGTTTTACAGGGATCCTACGAGCAGTACTTC. It codes for CASSVLQGSYEQYF.